Given below is one TCR beta chain in context. Antigen specificity is unknown. The sample originates from a study of cytomegalovirus exposure and HLA in healthy donors. Study outcomes and limitations: Follow-up analysis later connected one missense variant in DCLRE1C with trimming of TCR beta V- and J-genes. The later analysis indicated that the majority of CMV-associated TCR beta chains appeared HLA-restricted.

The PCR made use of 60 Vbeta and 13 Jbeta primers. Data came from immunoSEQ multiplex PCR; TCRdb stores just in-frame clones and leaves some out. The data hold roughly 120,000 clones, with roughly 80% observed a single time. This CDR3 has 14 amino acids. CDR1 and CDR2 from the germline V gene are KGHSH and LQKENI. Trimming removed 4 bases from V and 4 bases from J; junction bases left unmatched: 2. The TCR sequence derives from a young woman in good health and CMV-seropositive. V and J are TRBV18 and TRBJ2-3; 10 positions agree with TRBD1. Source material: PBMCs. CDR3 coding DNA: TGTGCCAGCTCACTAGACAGGGGGCCAGATACGCAGTATTTT. This sequence encodes CASSLDRGPDTQYF.